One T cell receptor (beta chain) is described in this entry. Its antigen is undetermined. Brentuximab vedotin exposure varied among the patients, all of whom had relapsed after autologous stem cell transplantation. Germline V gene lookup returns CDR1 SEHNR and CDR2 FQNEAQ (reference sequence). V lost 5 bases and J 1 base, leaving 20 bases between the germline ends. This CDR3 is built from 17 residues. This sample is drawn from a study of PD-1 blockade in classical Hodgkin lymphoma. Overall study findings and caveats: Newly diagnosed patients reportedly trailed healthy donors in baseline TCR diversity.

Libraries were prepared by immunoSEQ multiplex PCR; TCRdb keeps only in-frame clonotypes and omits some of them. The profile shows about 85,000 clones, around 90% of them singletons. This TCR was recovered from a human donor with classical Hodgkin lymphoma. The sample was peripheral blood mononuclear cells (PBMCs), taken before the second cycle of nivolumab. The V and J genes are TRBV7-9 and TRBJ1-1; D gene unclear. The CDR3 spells CASSPLREREKNTEAFF. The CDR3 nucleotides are TGTGCCAGCAGCCCACTAAGGGAACGGGAGAAGAACACTGAAGCTTTCTTT.